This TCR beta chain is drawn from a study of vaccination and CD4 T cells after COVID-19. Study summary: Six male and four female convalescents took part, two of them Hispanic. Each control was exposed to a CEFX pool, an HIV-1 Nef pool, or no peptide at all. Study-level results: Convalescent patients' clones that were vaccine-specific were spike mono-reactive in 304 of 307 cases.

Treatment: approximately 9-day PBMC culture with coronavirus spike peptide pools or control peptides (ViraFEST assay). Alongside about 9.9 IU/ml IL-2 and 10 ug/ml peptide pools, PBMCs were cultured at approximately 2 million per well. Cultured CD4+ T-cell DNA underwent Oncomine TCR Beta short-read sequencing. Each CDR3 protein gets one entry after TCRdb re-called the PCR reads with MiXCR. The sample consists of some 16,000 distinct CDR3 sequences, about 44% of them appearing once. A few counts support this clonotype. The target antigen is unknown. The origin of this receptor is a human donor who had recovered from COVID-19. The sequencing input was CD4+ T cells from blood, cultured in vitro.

The CDR3 reads CATQTGGYNSPLHF. The CDR3 coding sequence is TGTGCCACGCAGACAGGGGGGTATAATTCACCCCTCCACTTT. The gene calls are TRBV30 and TRBJ1-6; 9 nucleotides agree with TRBD1. Trimming cost V 8 bases and J 4 bases; bases outside gene matches: 6. The CDR3 is 14 residues long. The germline CDR1 and CDR2 sequences are GTSNPN and SVGIG (reference sequence).